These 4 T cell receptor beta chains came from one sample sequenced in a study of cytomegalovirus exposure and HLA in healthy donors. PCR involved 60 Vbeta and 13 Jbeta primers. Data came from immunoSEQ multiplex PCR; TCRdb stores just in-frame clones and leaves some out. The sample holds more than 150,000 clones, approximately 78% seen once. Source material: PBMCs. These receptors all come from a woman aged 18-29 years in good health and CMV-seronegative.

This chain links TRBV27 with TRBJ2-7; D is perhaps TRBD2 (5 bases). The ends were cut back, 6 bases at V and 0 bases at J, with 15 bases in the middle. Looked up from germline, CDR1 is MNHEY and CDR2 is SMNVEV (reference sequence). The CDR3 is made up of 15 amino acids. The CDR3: CASRPHEGSSYEQYF. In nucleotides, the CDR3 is TGTGCCAGCAGACCCCATGAGGGAAGCTCCTACGAGCAGTACTTC.

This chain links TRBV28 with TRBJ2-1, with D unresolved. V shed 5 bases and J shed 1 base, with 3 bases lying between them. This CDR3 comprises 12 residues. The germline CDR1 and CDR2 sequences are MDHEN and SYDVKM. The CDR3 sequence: CASSPSYNEQFF. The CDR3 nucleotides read TGTGCCAGCAGTCCTTCCTACAATGAGCAGTTCTTC.

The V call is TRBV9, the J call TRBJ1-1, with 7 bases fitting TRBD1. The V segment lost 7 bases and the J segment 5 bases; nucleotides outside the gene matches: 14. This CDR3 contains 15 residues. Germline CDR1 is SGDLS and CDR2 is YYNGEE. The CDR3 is CASSKSTGQGTEAFF. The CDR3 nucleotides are TGTGCCAGCTCGAAATCGACAGGGCAGGGGACTGAAGCTTTCTTT.

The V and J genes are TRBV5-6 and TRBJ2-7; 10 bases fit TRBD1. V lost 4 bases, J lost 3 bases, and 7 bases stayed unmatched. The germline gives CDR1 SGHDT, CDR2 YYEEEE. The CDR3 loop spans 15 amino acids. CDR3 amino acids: CASSMGQGTFYEQYF. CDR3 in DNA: TGTGCCAGCAGCATGGGACAGGGGACATTCTACGAGCAGTACTTC.